These 25 T cell receptor beta chains were sequenced from one sample in a study of T cell responses to AZD1222 COVID-19 vaccine (dated by TCRdb to the early 2020s). The library was built by means of the immunoSEQ multiplex PCR assay. The immuneACCESS repertoire file appears here via TCRdb, limited to in-frame rearrangements. These files lack a portion of the clones; in checked studies, under half of the deficit traces to unresolved V genes, and the cause of the others is not known. This sample comprises tens of thousands of clones, roughly 88% of them detected only once. The ten top clones hold more than 13% of the sample. The label giving this sample's time point can be read as: baseline before first vaccination. This specimen consisted of peripheral blood, obtained on day 0 of AZD1222 vaccination. The receptors come from an adult in good health.

V usage is TRBV14 and J usage is TRBJ2-3, with 7 bases aligning to TRBD2. The CDR3 has 14 residues. From germline, CDR1 is SGHDN and CDR2 FVKESK. Trimming removed 1 base from V and 4 bases from J; junction bases left unmatched: 2. For the CDR3, the DNA is TGTGCCAGCAGCCAAGTGGGAGGGCCAGATACGCAGTATTTT. Translated, it gives CASSQVGGPDTQYF.

V gene TRBV12-3 or TRBV12-4 combines with J gene TRBJ1-2; D unclear. The CDR3 loop spans 13 amino acids. Trimming cost V 11 bases and J 4 bases, with 17 bases left between them. CDR3 protein: CASLGENLYGYTF. CDR3 DNA: TGTGCCTCCCTCGGGGAAAACCTCTATGGCTACACCTTC.

The chain joins TRBV2 to TRBJ2-1; 8 bases match TRBD1. Per germline, CDR1 SNHLY and CDR2 FYNNEI. There are 15 residues in the CDR3. Trimming took 6 bases from V and 2 from J; bases not matched to a gene: 6. DNA for the CDR3: TGTGCCAGCAGACCTACAGGGGGGACCTACAATGAGCAGTTCTTC. Its translation: CASRPTGGTYNEQFF.

As for this clone: The sample has other DNA sequences that encode this CDR3 too. This sequence joins TRBV6-1 and TRBJ1-5; weak D call: TRBD1 (6 bases). The CDR3 consists of 16 residues. Germline V lookup: CDR1 MNHNS, CDR2 SASEGT. V lost 2 bases and J lost 2, with 13 bases in between. The CDR3 DNA is TGTGCCAGCAGTGAAAGGGGGGAGGTTGGCAATCAGCCCCAGCATTTT. Translation gives CASSERGEVGNQPQHF.

This clone is classed as medium-sized (0.01 to 0.1%). J is TRBJ2-7 and V is TRBV6-2 or TRBV6-3; TRBD1 agrees at 7 bases. Germline V CDR1 and CDR2: MNHEY, SVGEGT. J lost 3 bases, V lost 5 bases, and 7 bases had no gene match. This CDR3 spans 14 amino acids. The DNA of the CDR3 is TGTGCCAGCAGTCAGGGACAGTGGATCTACGAGCAGTACTTC. This translates into CASSQGQWIYEQYF.

This clone was picked up a small number of times. This sequence joins TRBV6-5 and TRBJ2-7; tentative D call: TRBD2 (5 bases). V lost 7 bases and J lost 0, with 16 bases in between. The germline V gene has CDR1 MNHEY and CDR2 SVGAGI. This CDR3 comprises 15 residues. The CDR3 DNA reads as TGTGCCAGCACTTCTCGTCGGGGTTTCTCCTACGAGCAGTACTTC. Residues: CASTSRRGFSYEQYF.

The rearrangement uses TRBV18 and TRBJ2-3; TRBD1 matches at 8 bases. V lost 4 bases and J lost 0; bases outside the gene matches: 6. The CDR3 is 16 residues long. In germline, CDR1 is KGHSH, CDR2 LQKENI. Here the CDR3 DNA reads TGTGCCAGCTCACTCGACAGGGGCCCAAGCACAGATACGCAGTATTTT. Translation: CASSLDRGPSTDTQYF.

The rearrangement links TRBV3-1 (or the pseudogene TRBV3-2) to TRBJ2-2; 7 nucleotides line up with TRBD2. Unmatched junction bases numbered 7, after V lost 2 bases and J lost 1 base. This CDR3 region has 17 residues. Germline V lookup: CDR1 LGHDT, CDR2 YNNKEL (reference sequence). CDR3 amino acids: CASSQRSGTWNTGELFF. The CDR3 DNA follows: TGTGCCAGCAGCCAAAGAAGCGGGACTTGGAACACCGGGGAGCTGTTTTTT.

The chain links TRBV27 to TRBJ1-4, with D unresolved. Germline CDR1 and CDR2: MNHEY and SMNVEV (reference sequence). V lost 8 bases and J lost 0, with 10 bases in between. There are 14 residues in the CDR3. CDR3 bases: TGTGCCAGCGGGTTCGGGCCAACTAATGAAAAACTGTTTTTT. The encoded protein is CASGFGPTNEKLFF.

This sequence joins TRBV5-1 and TRBJ1-1; possible D gene TRBD1, 6 bases. V was cut by 1 base and J by 7 bases, with 14 bases left in between. The CDR3 is made up of 14 amino acids. The V gene's germline CDR1 is SGHRS and CDR2 YFSETQ. The CDR3 region has the DNA TGCGCCAGCAGCTTGACCGCCACAGGGAATGAAGCTTTCTTT. It codes for CASSLTATGNEAFF.

The chain uses TRBV18 and TRBJ2-3, with 7 bases that match TRBD1. The CDR3 covers 15 residues. The junction had 7 bases not matched to a gene; V was cut back by 2 bases and J by 5 bases. CDR1 is KGHSH, CDR2 LQKENI, per germline. CDR3: CASSPSEGARDTQYF. The DNA of the CDR3 is TGTGCCAGCTCACCATCTGAGGGGGCAAGAGATACGCAGTATTTT.

This clone was observed a single time. This sequence joins TRBV5-4 and TRBJ1-2, with D possibly TRBD1 on 6 matching bases. The CDR3 totals 14 residues. Germline CDR1 and CDR2: SGHNT and YYREEE (reference sequence). Trimming pared 4 bases from V and 4 bases from J, leaving 14 bases between. CDR3 sequence reads: CASSPPGQGYGYTF. The CDR3 coding sequence is TGTGCCAGCAGCCCCCCGGGACAAGGCTATGGCTACACCTTC.

The genes are TRBV18 and TRBJ2-5; no reliable D call. Between the trimmed V and J ends, which lost 5 bases and 5 bases, there was a span of 9 bases. In germline, CDR1 is KGHSH, CDR2 LQKENI. CDR3 size: 12 residues. CDR3 DNA: TGTGCCAGCTCAAAGGAGCGCGAGACCCAGTACTTC. Translation gives CASSKERETQYF.

The rearrangement joins TRBV30 to TRBJ1-4; D gene unclear. The germline gives CDR1 GTSNPN, CDR2 SVGIG (reference sequence). Trimming took off 2 bases at V and 5 bases at J, with 15 bases between the two ends. The CDR3 has 15 amino acids. The CDR3 here is CAWSRYNRRNEKLFF. DNA for the CDR3: TGTGCCTGGAGTAGGTACAACCGGAGAAATGAAAAACTGTTTTTT.

This chain joins TRBV28 and TRBJ1-4, with D perhaps TRBD1 (6 bases). Germline CDR1 and CDR2: MDHEN and SYDVKM. The CDR3 covers 15 residues. Trimming took 5 bases from V and 8 from J, leaving 18 bases between them. CDR3 in DNA: TGTGCCAGCAGTGTGGACCTACAGGGTGCGGAAAAACTGTTTTTT. Encoded protein: CASSVDLQGAEKLFF.

The J gene is TRBJ1-4, the V gene TRBV28; weak D call: TRBD1 (6 bases). CDR1 MDHEN and CDR2 SYDVKM come from the germline V gene. This CDR3 comprises 16 residues. Trimming took 5 bases from V and 7 from J, leaving 20 bases between them. The CDR3 region is CASSPVGGLGTEKLFF. As DNA, the CDR3 is TGTGCCAGCAGTCCCGTCGGGGGGCTTGGGACTGAAAAACTGTTTTTT.

The gene calls are TRBV6-5 and TRBJ2-1; 7 nucleotides agree with TRBD2. The germline V gene has CDR1 MNHEY and CDR2 SVGAGI. The CDR3 extends over 14 amino acids. V shed 7 bases and J 8 bases; nucleotides not matched to a gene: 11. The CDR3 region is CASMERGLHDEQFF. The CDR3 DNA follows: TGTGCCAGCATGGAGCGGGGCCTACACGATGAGCAGTTCTTC.

The chain employs TRBV11-2 and TRBJ2-7, with 8 bases matching TRBD2. Germline values: CDR1 SGHAT, CDR2 FQNNGV. The CDR3 consists of 16 residues. The junction had 13 bases not matched to a gene; V was cut back by 5 bases and J by 4 bases. In DNA, the CDR3 is TGTGCCAGCAGCCCACACCTGGGACTAGATCTGTACGAGCAGTACTTC. Its protein product is CASSPHLGLDLYEQYF.

The gene calls are TRBV2 and TRBJ1-2; D possibly corresponds to TRBD1 (6 bases). The V gene lost 5 bases and the J gene lost 3 bases, with 10 bases spanning the gap. Germline CDR1 SNHLY, CDR2 FYNNEI. The CDR3 totals 13 residues. The CDR3 bases are TGTGCCAGCAGTCCAGGGGAGGACTATGGCTACACCTTC. Its protein is CASSPGEDYGYTF.

This chain joins TRBV6-1 and TRBJ2-2; no clear D gene. From germline, CDR1 is MNHNS and CDR2 SASEGT. The CDR3 extends over 14 amino acids. Trimming cost V 2 bases and J 4 bases, with 8 bases left between them. CDR3 loop: CASSELDGTGELFF. The CDR3 DNA reads as TGTGCCAGCAGTGAACTAGATGGCACCGGGGAGCTGTTTTTT.

The rearrangement uses TRBV6-6 and TRBJ1-1; D is uncertain. Trimming removed 2 bases from V and 6 bases from J, with 10 bases in between. The CDR3 extends over 13 amino acids. From germline, CDR1 is MNHNY and CDR2 SVGAGI (reference sequence). This chain's CDR3 is CASSYGPVAEAFF. In DNA form, the CDR3 reads TGTGCCAGCAGTTACGGGCCGGTGGCTGAAGCTTTCTTT.

On this clone itself: One end of the junction does not line up with germline, which may come from a read error. V gene TRBV6-4 combines with J gene TRBJ2-7; D is undetermined. The CDR3 extends over 13 amino acids. Germline-derived CDR1 and CDR2 are MRHNA and SNTAGT. Here the CDR3 DNA reads TGTGCCAGCAGTCTCGATTACTCCAACGAGCAGTACTTC. This gives the protein CASSLDYSNEQYF.

CDR3 residues: CASSLFTGTSGNTIYF. The CDR3 nucleotides are TGTGCCAGCAGTTTATTTACGGGGACCTCTGGAAACACCATATATTTT. The chain joins TRBV28 to TRBJ1-3; D possibly corresponds to TRBD1 (5 bases). V was cut by 1 base and J by 0 bases, with 10 bases left in between. Germline-derived CDR1 and CDR2 are MDHEN and SYDVKM. The CDR3 loop spans 16 amino acids.

This chain links TRBV5-1 with TRBJ2-5, with TRBD1 matching 8 bases. J was trimmed by 6 bases and V by 4 bases; bases with no gene match: 8. CDR1 and CDR2 from the germline V gene are SGHRS and YFSETQ. The CDR3 length is 14 residues. The CDR3 bases are TGCGCCAGCAGCCCACGACAGGGGTGGAAGACCCAGTACTTC. It translates to CASSPRQGWKTQYF.

The chain combines TRBV7-9 with TRBJ1-4; D unclear. CDR3 length: 14 residues. V was clipped by 3 bases and J by 4 bases, with 9 bases between them. The V gene's germline CDR1 is SEHNR and CDR2 FQNEAQ (reference sequence). This chain's CDR3 is CASSFGQDNEKLFF. The CDR3 nucleotides read TGTGCCAGCAGCTTCGGGCAAGATAATGAAAAACTGTTTTTT.